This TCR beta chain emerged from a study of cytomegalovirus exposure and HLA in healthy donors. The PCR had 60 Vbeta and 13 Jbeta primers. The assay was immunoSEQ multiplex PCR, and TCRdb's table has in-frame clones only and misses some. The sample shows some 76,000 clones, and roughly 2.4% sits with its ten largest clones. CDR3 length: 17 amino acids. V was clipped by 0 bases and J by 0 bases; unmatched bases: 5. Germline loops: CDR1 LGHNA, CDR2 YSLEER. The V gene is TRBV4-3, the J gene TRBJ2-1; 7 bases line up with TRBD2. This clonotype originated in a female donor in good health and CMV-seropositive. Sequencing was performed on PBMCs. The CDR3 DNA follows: TGCGCCAGCAGCCAAGATTTGGCTAGCGGCTCCTACAATGAGCAGTTCTTC. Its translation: CASSQDLASGSYNEQFF.